This T cell receptor (beta chain) derives from a study of response to subunit inactivated influenza vaccine. TCRdb ran MiXCR on the RT-PCR reads and lists one entry per CDR3 protein. The repertoire holds just under 550,000 distinct CDR3 sequences, with approximately 20% as singletons. Germline CDR1 MGHDK, CDR2 SYGVNS. The CDR3 totals 14 residues. Trimming removed 6 bases from V and 6 bases from J; junction bases left unmatched: 6. These data also featured in a second study, about T cells expressing NK-cell markers. That source notes: It was by 5'RACE template switching with UMIs that TCR beta cDNA was made.

Sequencing was performed on CD4+ T cells sorted from PBMCs, taken 11 to 12 days after vaccination. The TCR comes from a man over 45 who received an inactivated influenza vaccine. The chain couples TRBV25-1 to TRBJ2-3, with 10 bases lining up with TRBD1. The CDR3 sequence is CASRTGTGADTQYF. CDR3 sequence (DNA): TGTGCCAGCAGGACCGGGACAGGGGCGGATACGCAGTATTTT. Filled out from reference TRBV25-1 and TRBJ2-3, the complete variable domain reads EADIYQTPRYLVIGTGKKITLECSQTMGHDKMYWYQQDPGMELHLIHYSYGVNSTEKGDLSSESTVSRIRTEHFPLTLESARPSHTSQYLCASRTGTGADTQYFGPGTRLTVL.